The TCR beta chain described here comes from a study of blood T cell repertoires in COVID-19. Across the whole study: Acute-phase and convalescent COVID-19 samples originated in the United States, Italy and Spain. The analysed material was cDNA or gDNA that came from T cells, B-cell-depleted T cells, or PBMCs.

As originally analysed: How many nucleated cells were present was estimated from reference gene primer amplification. Using immunoSEQ multiplex PCR, the repertoire was profiled, and TCRdb retains in-frame clones only, with some absent. The DNA gave D and trimming, while V, J and clone size come from that table. This sample yields approximately 230,000 clones, of which 88% are seen a single time; over 1.1% belongs to the top ten. Germline V CDR1 and CDR2: SGHVS, FQNEAQ. This CDR3 has 15 residues. V dropped 6 bases and J dropped 8; count of bases not matched to a gene: 6. The chain recombines TRBV7-8 with TRBJ1-6, with TRBD1 matching over 11 bases. This receptor was identified in a man aged 80 or over with acute or convalescent COVID-19. Specimen: peripheral blood. The CDR3 loop reads CASSRGTGGYSPLHF. For the CDR3, the DNA is TGTGCCAGCAGTCGTGGGACAGGGGGTTATTCACCCCTCCACTTT.